The 19 T cell receptor beta chains in this list originate from one sample, sequenced in a study of T cell repertoires in cytomegalovirus infection. No antigens are known for them. TCRdb recomputed calls from the reads with MiXCR, one row per CDR3 protein. Of about 700,000 distinct CDR3 sequences in the sample, 30% to 40% were seen once. The material was cultured PBMCs, obtained from culture after CMV antigen stimulation. These receptors were collected from a human donor in good health (CMV status not recorded). Some clones in this sample may be carry-over from other donors' samples.

V gene TRBV7-6 combines with J gene TRBJ1-6, with 8 bases identical to TRBD1. The CDR3 totals 15 residues. Germline V CDR1 and CDR2: SGHVS, FNYEAQ. The V segment lost 1 base and the J segment 11 bases; nucleotides outside the gene matches: 7. CDR3 sequence reads: CASSLGPGGDPPLHF. Here the CDR3 DNA reads TGTGCCAGCAGCTTAGGGCCAGGGGGCGATCCACCCCTCCACTTT.

The rearrangement uses TRBV20-1 and TRBJ2-3, with 7 bases fitting TRBD1. The CDR3 covers 15 residues. Germline V lookup: CDR1 DFQATT, CDR2 SNEGSKA (reference sequence). V dropped 4 bases and J dropped 2; count of bases not matched to a gene: 9. CDR3 in DNA: TGCAGTGCTATCTCCGGGACAGAGCTCACAGATACGCAGTATTTT. Residues: CSAISGTELTDTQYF.

This clonotype showed up just a few times. V and J are TRBV6-2 or TRBV6-3 and TRBJ2-2; TRBD1 might be the D (6 bases). The CDR3 totals 15 residues. The V end lost 2 bases, the J end lost 2 bases, and 9 bases lay between the germline ends. CDR1 MNHEY and CDR2 SVGEGT come from the germline V gene. The CDR3 region is CASSYTGRNTGELFF. The CDR3 coding sequence is TGTGCCAGCAGTTACACAGGGCGTAACACCGGGGAGCTGTTTTTT.

This chain uses TRBV7-2 with TRBJ1-5, with D unresolved. The germline V and J ends were trimmed by 5 bases and 4 bases, with 9 bases remaining between them. The CDR3 is 13 residues long. CDR1 is SGHTA and CDR2 is FQGNSA in the germline V gene. The chain's CDR3 is CASSRGLNQPQHF. CDR3 bases: TGTGCCAGCAGCCGCGGTCTTAATCAGCCCCAGCATTTT.

The chain links TRBV7-9 to TRBJ1-1; possibly TRBD1 for D (6 bases). The length of the CDR3 is 14 residues. CDR1 and CDR2 from the germline V gene are SEHNR and FQNEAQ (reference sequence). V was shortened by 8 bases and J by 5 bases, with 18 bases between the two germline ends. DNA of the CDR3: TGTGCCAGCGCCGGGGGCAGGGGAGAGACTGAAGCTTTCTTT. This gives the protein CASAGGRGETEAFF.

The J gene is TRBJ2-6, the V gene TRBV11-1; weak D call: TRBD1 (6 bases). The CDR3 consists of 16 residues. Trimming took off 2 bases at V and 2 bases at J, with 10 bases between the two ends. Germline assignment: CDR1 SGHAT and CDR2 FQDESV (reference sequence). The CDR3 here is CASSLSWGPGANVLTF. CDR3 coding DNA: TGTGCCAGCAGCTTAAGCTGGGGGCCTGGGGCCAACGTCCTGACTTTC.

The genes are TRBV7-9 and TRBJ2-6; D uncertain. This CDR3 has 13 amino acids. V was cut by 10 bases and J by 1 base, with 8 bases left in between. The germline gives CDR1 SEHNR, CDR2 FQNEAQ (reference sequence). The DNA for the CDR3 is TGTGCCAAAGAAAGATCTGGGGCCAACGTCCTGACTTTC. Its protein product is CAKERSGANVLTF.

This clonotype was counted only a few times. The chain carries TRBV12-3 or TRBV12-4 and TRBJ1-1; D not resolved. Trimming took 6 bases from V and 7 from J, leaving 12 bases between them. CDR3 length equals 12 residues. In nucleotides, the CDR3 is TGTGCCAGCAGGGGAGAGGGAGATGAAGCTTTCTTT. Translation gives CASRGEGDEAFF.

V and J are TRBV7-2 and TRBJ2-2, with D possibly matching TRBD1 (6 bases). The CDR3 consists of 14 residues. V lost 5 bases and J 3 bases, leaving 10 bases between the germline ends. From germline, CDR1 is SGHTA and CDR2 FQGNSA. The CDR3, as DNA: TGTGCCAGCAGCCAGCAGGGGTACACCGGGGAGCTGTTTTTT. This sequence encodes CASSQQGYTGELFF. Using reference TRBV7-2 and TRBJ2-2 for the parts outside the CDR3, the full variable domain is GAGVSQSPSNKVTEKGKDVELRCDPISGHTALYWYRQSLGQGLEFLIYFQGNSAPDKSGLPSDRFSAERTGGSVSTLTIQRTQQEDSAVYLCASSQQGYTGELFFGEGSRLTVL.

This clonotype has more than one count but fewer than ten. This sequence joins TRBV29-1 and TRBJ2-5; no clear D gene. The germline CDR1 and CDR2 sequences are SQVTM and ANQGSEA. This CDR3 spans 17 amino acids. Trimming took 6 bases from V and 3 from J, leaving 26 bases between them. The CDR3 region has the DNA TGCAGCGTAGATTCGACTCCCTACTCCTACCAGGAAGAGACCCAGTACTTC. Its translation: CSVDSTPYSYQEETQYF.

The V call is TRBV7-2, the J call TRBJ2-2; 12 bases map to TRBD2. CDR3 length equals 17 residues. V shed 3 bases and J 2 bases; nucleotides not matched to a gene: 4. From germline, CDR1 is SGHTA and CDR2 FQGNSA. The CDR3 here is CASSFTSGGHNTGELFF. CDR3 nucleotides: TGTGCCAGCAGCTTCACTAGCGGGGGGCACAACACCGGGGAGCTGTTTTTT.

V and J are TRBV12-3 or TRBV12-4 and TRBJ1-4, with D perhaps TRBD1 (6 bases). The CDR3 totals 17 residues. The V and J ends lost 6 bases and 2 bases respectively, with 19 bases between them. CDR3 coding DNA: TGTGCCAGCAGCCAAGTCCGACGGGGGGCGACTAATGAAAAACTGTTTTTT. Its translation is CASSQVRRGATNEKLFF.

The chain uses TRBV20-1 and TRBJ2-3, with 7 bases aligning to TRBD2. The CDR3 length is 14 residues. Germline values: CDR1 DFQATT, CDR2 SNEGSKA (reference sequence). V lost 3 bases, J lost 2 bases, and 5 bases stayed unmatched. The CDR3 bases are TGCAGTGCTAGTCTAGCGGTTAACACAGATACGCAGTATTTT. Its protein is CSASLAVNTDTQYF.

The chain has TRBV2 and TRBJ2-1, with 9 bases fitting TRBD2. From germline, CDR1 is SNHLY and CDR2 FYNNEI. J lost 7 bases, V lost 7 bases, and 11 bases had no gene match. CDR3 length: 15 amino acids. CDR3 nucleotide sequence: TGTGCCAGCATGGATCGGCGGGAGGGGTGGAATGAGCAGTTCTTC. Protein: CASMDRREGWNEQFF.

This clonotype appeared a few times. This chain joins TRBV12-3 or TRBV12-4 and TRBJ1-6; D not certain. This CDR3 has 15 residues. Trimming removed 7 bases at V and 5 bases at J, with 15 bases between. The DNA for the CDR3 is TGTGCCAGCACGGAGTCTCGGGCGAATAATTCACCCCTCCACTTT. Protein: CASTESRANNSPLHF.

This sequence joins TRBV10-3 and TRBJ2-3, with 7 positions matching TRBD2. Germline CDR1 ENHRY, CDR2 SYGVKD. The junction had 2 bases not matched to a gene; V was cut back by 3 bases and J by 2 bases. CDR3 size: 14 residues. Written as DNA, the CDR3 is TGTGCCATCAGTGACAGCGGGGACACAGATACGCAGTATTTT. Its translation is CAISDSGDTDTQYF.

This clonotype occurred once. The genes are TRBV5-4 and TRBJ2-7, with TRBD1 identical over 8 bases. Germline lookup yields CDR1 SGHNT and CDR2 YYREEE (reference sequence). The CDR3 is 18 residues long. V lost 3 bases to trimming and J lost 5 bases; unmatched junction nucleotides: 19. The CDR3: CASSSVPGQEWAPHEQYF. The CDR3, as DNA: TGTGCCAGCAGCTCAGTCCCGGGACAGGAATGGGCCCCACACGAGCAGTACTTC.

The gene calls are TRBV20-1 and TRBJ2-3, with D unclear. Trimming stripped 5 bases from V and 4 bases from J, with 22 bases between. CDR1 and CDR2 from the germline V gene are DFQATT and SNEGSKA (reference sequence). There are 16 residues in the CDR3. CDR3 region: CSAPPRSAGWADTQYF. The CDR3 nucleotides read TGCAGTGCTCCCCCTCGTTCGGCAGGTTGGGCAGATACGCAGTATTTT.

This sequence joins TRBV10-3 and TRBJ2-7; D is ambiguous. Germline V gene lookup returns CDR1 ENHRY and CDR2 SYGVKD. The CDR3 covers 14 residues. V lost 0 bases to trimming and J lost 4 bases, with 10 bases between them. CDR3 sequence (DNA): TGTGCCATCAGTGAGTCGAGCCTCCTTTACGAGCAGTACTTC. Encoded protein: CAISESSLLYEQYF.